This entry lists 22 T cell receptor beta chains sequenced from one sample in a study of post-analysis software for immune sequencing data. General observations from the study: Among a handful of TRBV segments more frequent in patients than controls were TRBV5-6, TRBV5-1 and TRBV20-1.

Tagging with unique molecular identifiers was a feature of the TCR beta cDNA libraries. TCRdb re-called the PCR reads with MiXCR, one entry per CDR3 protein. The sample carries more than 500,000 distinct CDR3 sequences, roughly 34% recorded once. These receptors have no identified antigens. Sequenced: blood. The receptors stem from a girl between 2 and 17 years old with multiple sclerosis.

The rearrangement joins TRBV10-3 to TRBJ2-1; TRBD2 is a possible D gene (6 bases). Trimming pared 2 bases from V and 8 bases from J, leaving 13 bases between. Germline values: CDR1 ENHRY, CDR2 SYGVKD. This CDR3 is built from 14 residues. CDR3 sequence (DNA): TGTGCCATCAGTGAGGCTAGCGCTGGGGATGAGCAGTTCTTC. Translation: CAISEASAGDEQFF.

The chain employs TRBV6-1 and TRBJ2-1; 9 bases are a match to TRBD2. CDR3 length: 14 amino acids. V shed 7 bases and J 9 bases; nucleotides not matched to a gene: 10. Germline V gene data show CDR1 as MNHNS and CDR2 as SASEGT. CDR3: CASKGGGAGTEQFF. CDR3 nucleotide sequence: TGTGCCAGCAAGGGCGGGGGGGCCGGTACTGAGCAGTTCTTC.

This clonotype was detected only a few times. The chain links TRBV5-5 to TRBJ2-5; perhaps D is TRBD1 or TRBD2 (6 bases each). The CDR3 sequence is 19 residues long. Germline assignment: CDR1 SGHKS and CDR2 YYEKEE (reference sequence). V shed 5 bases and J shed 0 bases, with 26 bases lying between them. The CDR3 nucleotides are TGTGCCAGCAGGGGGACGGGGGACACCGGAAAGGAGTACCAAGAGACCCAGTACTTC. Its translation is CASRGTGDTGKEYQETQYF.

The rearrangement links TRBV5-1 to TRBJ2-4; 8 nucleotides align to TRBD1. Germline-derived CDR1 and CDR2 are SGHRS and YFSETQ. Trimming took 1 base from V and 13 from J; bases not matched to a gene: 4. The CDR3 is made up of 12 amino acids. The CDR3 protein is CASSLNRGEQYF. In DNA form, the CDR3 reads TGCGCCAGCAGCTTGAACAGGGGGGAGCAGTACTTC.

The chain has TRBV7-2 and TRBJ2-5, with D possibly being TRBD2 (6 bases). The J call is doubtful: the DNA matches TRBJ2-7 better. The CDR3 loop spans 14 amino acids. Germline loops: CDR1 SGHTA, CDR2 FQGNSA. The CDR3 bases are TGTGCCAGCAGCCCCCGGACTAAAGATTACGAGCAGTACTTC. Protein: CASSPRTKDYEQYF.

The sample holds a few counts of this clonotype. The chain couples TRBV3-1 to TRBJ2-5, with 10 bases aligning to TRBD1. The CDR3 has 15 amino acids. The J segment lost 4 bases and the V segment lost 3 bases, leaving 5 bases of the junction unmatched. The germline V gene encodes CDR1 LGHDT and CDR2 YNNKEL (reference sequence). The CDR3 is CASSHPGQGTETQYF. The DNA of the CDR3 is TGTGCCAGCAGCCATCCGGGACAGGGGACAGAGACCCAGTACTTC.

This clonotype has just a few counts. The chain recombines TRBV6-6 with TRBJ2-4, with 8 bases identical to TRBD1. The CDR3 covers 16 residues. V lost 5 bases, J lost 0 bases, and 6 bases stayed unmatched. Germline CDR1 is MNHNY and CDR2 is SVGAGI (reference sequence). The CDR3 sequence: CASSRITGGAKNIQYF. For the CDR3, the DNA is TGTGCCAGCAGTAGAATAACAGGGGGAGCCAAAAACATTCAGTACTTC.

V is TRBV5-1 and J is TRBJ2-5; D may be TRBD1 or TRBD2 (5 bases each). TRBJ2-7 explains the end of the DNA better; the J call may be wrong. The CDR3 spans 18 residues. Looked up from germline, CDR1 is SGHRS and CDR2 is YFSETQ. Written as DNA, the CDR3 is TGCGCCAGCAGCTTGGCTTTTTCAGGGACGGAAAAGAGATACGAGCAGTACTTC. It specifies CASSLAFSGTEKRYEQYF.

The table lists this clonotype with a count of one. The chain couples TRBV20-1 to TRBJ2-3; no firm D call. Germline assignment: CDR1 DFQATT and CDR2 SNEGSKA (reference sequence). CDR3 length: 11 amino acids. V was trimmed by 3 bases and J by 6 bases, leaving 7 bases between them. CDR3 residues: CSASLWDTQYF. The CDR3 DNA follows: TGCAGTGCTAGTCTTTGGGATACGCAGTATTTT.

J is TRBJ2-5 and V is TRBV12-3 or TRBV12-4; TRBD2 matches at 8 bases. The CDR3 extends over 16 amino acids. V lost 2 bases to trimming and J lost 11 bases; unmatched junction nucleotides: 16. The CDR3 is CASSLSSGGFLNEQYF. In DNA, the CDR3 is TGTGCCAGCAGTTTATCCAGCGGGGGCTTCCTTAATGAGCAGTACTTC.

The CDR3 spells CAGLTEPYGYTF. The CDR3 nucleotides are TGTGCCGGCTTGACAGAACCATATGGCTACACCTTC. This chain uses TRBV19 with TRBJ1-2; maybe TRBD1 (5 bases). There are 12 residues in the CDR3. Trimming took 11 bases from V and 5 from J, leaving 15 bases between them. CDR1 and CDR2 (germline): LNHDA, SQIVND (reference sequence).

This clonotype has more than one count but fewer than ten. This rearrangement joins TRBV10-2 to TRBJ1-2; 7 positions agree with TRBD1. With 8 bases clipped from V and 3 bases from J, the junction kept 6 bases outside the gene matches. CDR3 size: 13 residues. Germline values: CDR1 WSHSY, CDR2 SAAADI. CDR3 protein: CASLPDRDYGYTF. The CDR3, as DNA: TGCGCCAGCCTTCCCGACAGGGACTATGGCTACACCTTC.

The V call is TRBV6-1, the J call TRBJ2-3, with unresolved D. The CDR3 spans 14 residues. The V gene's germline CDR1 is MNHNS and CDR2 SASEGT. V dropped 7 bases and J dropped 3 bases, with 14 bases sitting between them. The CDR3 sequence is CASNSPPETDTQYF. The CDR3 DNA reads TGTGCCAGCAACAGTCCCCCGGAGACAGATACGCAGTATTTT.

This chain uses TRBV20-1 with TRBJ2-7, with TRBD2 matching over 11 bases. CDR1 is DFQATT and CDR2 is SNEGSKA in the germline V gene (reference sequence). The length of the CDR3 is 15 residues. Trimming removed 1 base from V and 3 bases from J; junction bases left unmatched: 5. This chain's CDR3 is CSARALAGGLYEQYF. CDR3 coding DNA: TGCAGTGCTAGAGCCCTAGCGGGGGGCCTCTACGAGCAGTACTTC.

The chain uses TRBV21-1 and TRBJ2-1; the table's D call, TRBD2, was not checked against the DNA. TRBV21-1 is listed as a pseudogene. The CDR3 covers 19 residues. CDR3 sequence: CASSHLTSGGPPSYNEQFF. The CDR3 DNA sequence: TGTGCCAGCAGCCACTTAACTAGCGGGGGGCCACCCTCCTACAATGAGCAGTTCTTC.

The chain recombines TRBV7-9 with TRBJ1-6; 7 nucleotides agree with TRBD1. The CDR3 contains 15 residues. Per the germline V gene, CDR1 is SEHNR and CDR2 is FQNEAQ (reference sequence). The J segment lost 9 bases and the V segment lost 1 base, leaving 6 bases of the junction unmatched. The CDR3 protein is CASSLGQGNFSPLHF. The CDR3 coding sequence is TGTGCCAGCAGCTTAGGACAGGGCAATTTTTCACCCCTCCACTTT.

A remark on this clonotype: Germline and junction disagree at one end, which may indicate a read error. The rearrangement links TRBV12-3 or TRBV12-4 to TRBJ2-3, with 11 nucleotides matching TRBD2. The CDR3 is 15 residues long. CDR3 sequence: CASSRLAGLTDAQYF. The CDR3 nucleotides read TGTGCCAGCAGTCGACTAGCGGGGCTAACAGATGCGCAGTATTTT.

This clonotype was seen a handful of times. The genes are TRBV5-1 and TRBJ2-1, with D unclear. CDR3 length: 15 amino acids. Trimming took off 0 bases at V and 6 bases at J, with 13 bases between the two ends. Germline V lookup: CDR1 SGHRS, CDR2 YFSETQ. The CDR3 region is CASSLGRTESNEQFF. The CDR3 region has the DNA TGCGCCAGCAGCTTGGGCAGGACGGAAAGCAATGAGCAGTTCTTC.

This clonotype was seen only a few times. The chain carries TRBV4-2 and TRBJ2-1; 7 positions agree with TRBD2. The CDR3 contains 16 residues. The germline gives CDR1 LGHNA, CDR2 YNFKEQ. Unmatched junction bases numbered 11, after V lost 0 bases and J lost 9 bases. The CDR3 loop is CASSQDYGRAVGEQFF. The CDR3 DNA reads TGTGCCAGCAGCCAAGATTATGGGAGGGCTGTGGGTGAGCAGTTCTTC.

The table lists this clonotype with a count of one. This rearrangement joins TRBV7-8 to TRBJ2-1; TRBD2 agrees at 9 bases. With 5 bases clipped from V and 5 bases from J, the junction kept 7 bases outside the gene matches. The germline CDR1 and CDR2 sequences are SGHVS and FQNEAQ. CDR3 length: 15 amino acids. The CDR3 loop reads CASSPKRGAHNEQFF. Written as DNA, the CDR3 is TGTGCCAGCAGCCCAAAGCGGGGGGCCCACAATGAGCAGTTCTTC.

The V gene is TRBV7-9, the J gene TRBJ2-1, with TRBD1 identical over 8 bases. The germline V gene has CDR1 SEHNR and CDR2 FQNEAQ (reference sequence). Trimming at V came to 7 bases and at J to 6 bases, leaving 5 bases not matched to a gene. The CDR3 has 13 amino acids. The CDR3 spells CASNWGTGNEQFF. The CDR3 nucleotides are TGTGCCAGCAACTGGGGGACAGGCAATGAGCAGTTCTTC.

This sequence joins TRBV11-2 and TRBJ2-5; tentative D call: TRBD2 (5 bases). Trimming took off 5 bases at V and 4 bases at J, with 14 bases between the two ends. The germline CDR1 and CDR2 sequences are SGHAT and FQNNGV. This CDR3 is built from 14 residues. The CDR3 DNA reads TGTGCCAGCAGCCAACCCGGGAAAATAGAGACCCAGTACTTC. This encodes CASSQPGKIETQYF.